This section outlines one T cell receptor (beta chain) sequence together with its context. Antigen specificity is unknown. Clones were read by immunoSEQ multiplex PCR, and TCRdb kept only the in-frame ones, dropping some. The data show 15,000 to 17,000 clones, roughly 80% seen once. These data come from a study of T cells after posttransplantation cyclophosphamide. Study-wide results and limits: Recipient CMV seropositivity and CMV reactivation strongly tracked TRB clonality. Later blood repertoires were often dominated by clones from the donor CD8+ memory compartment.

Control samples came 1 year after myeloablative marrow transplants with methotrexate plus calcineurin inhibitor. The V and J ends lost 7 bases and 6 bases, in that order; junction bases with no gene match: 9. Germline V CDR1 and CDR2: MNHNS, SASEGT. This CDR3 is built from 13 residues. This sequence originates from a male patient aged 18-29 years who received an allogeneic stem cell transplant from a related donor, was CMV-positive, and had no GVHD. Part of the T cell pool may stem from the graft donor. The J gene is TRBJ2-7, the V gene TRBV6-1; the match to TRBD1 covers 7 bases. Sequenced material: PBMCs, taken 350 to 400 days after allogeneic stem cell transplant with calcineurin inhibitor and methotrexate. CDR3: CASKETGSREQYF. The CDR3 bases are TGTGCCAGCAAGGAGACAGGGTCGCGCGAGCAGTACTTC.